Below are 25 T cell receptor beta chains sequenced from a single sample in a study of T cell repertoires in cytomegalovirus infection. Their antigen targets remain unknown. TCRdb analysed the reads with MiXCR anew, one entry per CDR3 protein. The table records 110,000 to 150,000 distinct CDR3 sequences, about 32% of them present only once. Sequencing used CD8+ T cells from cultured PBMCs, obtained from culture after CMV antigen stimulation. Receptor source: a human donor in good health (CMV status not recorded). Some clones in this sample may be carry-over from other donors' samples.

The chain is built from TRBV10-3 and TRBJ2-3; D might be TRBD2 (5 bases). Germline assignment: CDR1 ENHRY and CDR2 SYGVKD. Trimming removed 5 bases from V and 5 bases from J, with 11 bases in between. This CDR3 has 13 amino acids. The CDR3 sequence is CAISRAGEDTQYF. CDR3 sequence (DNA): TGTGCCATCAGTCGGGCGGGTGAAGATACGCAGTATTTT.

This sequence joins TRBV7-9 and TRBJ1-2, with 8 bases identical to TRBD1. The V and J ends lost 5 bases and 8 bases, in that order; junction bases with no gene match: 10. CDR1 and CDR2 from the germline V gene are SEHNR and FQNEAQ (reference sequence). The length of the CDR3 is 14 residues. In nucleotides, the CDR3 is TGTGCCAGCAGCCCCGTGACAGGGGCGCAAGGCTACACCTTC. This sequence encodes CASSPVTGAQGYTF.

The sample holds a few counts of this clonotype. The chain couples TRBV19 to TRBJ1-2, with 9 bases matching TRBD1. Trimming at V came to 8 bases and at J to 5 bases, leaving 12 bases not matched to a gene. The CDR3 spans 15 residues. Germline loops: CDR1 LNHDA, CDR2 SQIVND (reference sequence). As DNA, the CDR3 is TGTGCCAGTGGGGGACAGGGCCCCTTAGGGTATGGCTACACCTTC. It translates to CASGGQGPLGYGYTF.

As to this clonotype: The missing conserved phenylalanine or tryptophan at the end of this CDR3 makes a read error likely. The chain uses TRBV2 and TRBJ1-1; D is possibly TRBD1 (6 bases). V was shortened by 3 bases and J by 5 bases, with 13 bases between the two germline ends. Germline V lookup: CDR1 SNHLY, CDR2 FYNNEI. The CDR3 covers 14 residues. The DNA of the CDR3 is TGTGCCAGCAGTGAGCAGGGGTGGGAAACTGAAGCTTTCTCT. Translated, it gives CASSEQGWETEAFS.

Here the CDR3 reads CASSKGGPNSPLHF. CDR3 DNA: TGCGCCAGTAGCAAGGGTGGTCCTAATTCACCCCTCCACTTT. J is TRBJ1-6 and V is TRBV4-1; D is ambiguous. The V end lost 9 bases, the J end lost 6 bases, and 15 bases lay between the germline ends. This CDR3 spans 14 amino acids. Germline loops: CDR1 MGHRA, CDR2 YSYEKL.

This clonotype was observed a few times. This sequence joins TRBV29-1 and TRBJ1-2; D ambiguous. CDR3 length equals 13 residues. The germline CDR1 and CDR2 sequences are SQVTM and ANQGSEA. Trimming pared 3 bases from V and 4 bases from J, leaving 12 bases between. DNA for the CDR3: TGCAGCGTTGAGACTTCTGAGGGCTATGGCTACACCTTC. Residues: CSVETSEGYGYTF. The full variable domain, completed using reference TRBV29-1 and TRBJ1-2, is SAVISQKPSRDICQRGTSLTIQCQVDSQVTMMFWYRQQPGQSLTLIATANQGSEATYESGFVIDKFPISRPNLTFSTLTVSNMSPEDSSIYLCSVETSEGYGYTFGSGTRLTVV.

The chain is built from TRBV2 and TRBJ2-5; 12 nucleotides line up with TRBD2. The J segment lost 5 bases and the V segment lost 4 bases, leaving 2 bases of the junction unmatched. The CDR3 is made up of 14 amino acids. CDR1 and CDR2 (germline): SNHLY, FYNNEI. This CDR3 is CASSATSGGETQYF. Written as DNA, the CDR3 is TGTGCCAGCAGTGCGACTAGCGGGGGTGAGACCCAGTACTTC.

The V and J genes are TRBV7-9 and TRBJ1-1, with TRBD1 identical over 10 bases. The trim removed 1 base at V and 0 bases at J, leaving 5 bases unmatched. The CDR3 is 17 residues long. CDR1 and CDR2 from the germline V gene are SEHNR and FQNEAQ (reference sequence). The CDR3 DNA reads TGTGCCAGCAGCTTAGGACAGGGGGCTGGGGTGAACACTGAAGCTTTCTTT. Its translation is CASSLGQGAGVNTEAFF.

The V gene is TRBV11-2, the J gene TRBJ2-5, with D unresolved. There are 17 residues in the CDR3. Between the trimmed V and J ends, which lost 3 bases and 5 bases, there was a span of 22 bases. The germline CDR1 and CDR2 sequences are SGHAT and FQNNGV. CDR3 amino acids: CASSFPLGHGLVETQYF. The CDR3 nucleotides read TGTGCCAGCAGCTTCCCCCTGGGCCATGGTCTAGTGGAGACCCAGTACTTC.

The V gene is TRBV11-2, the J gene TRBJ2-5; 7 nucleotides line up with TRBD1. The CDR3 runs 14 residues. V lost 5 bases and J lost 2; bases outside the gene matches: 5. CDR1 and CDR2 from the germline V gene are SGHAT and FQNNGV. The CDR3 bases are TGTGCCAGCAGCCCGAACAGGGGACAAGAGACCCAGTACTTC. This sequence encodes CASSPNRGQETQYF.

V gene TRBV7-6 combines with J gene TRBJ1-3, with D possibly TRBD1 on 6 matching bases. CDR3 length: 14 residues. Germline V CDR1 and CDR2: SGHVS, FNYEAQ. The V and J ends lost 5 bases and 2 bases respectively, with 10 bases between them. CDR3 in amino acids: CASSRTDPGNTIYF. CDR3 DNA sequence: TGTGCCAGCAGCAGGACAGATCCTGGAAACACCATATATTTT.

This clonotype was observed a handful of times. The DNA of the CDR3 is TGTGCCAGCAGCCCAGGCGCTCGGCAGCCCCAGCATTTT. It specifies CASSPGARQPQHF. The chain joins TRBV12-3 or TRBV12-4 to TRBJ1-5, with D hard to call. V shed 6 bases and J shed 7 bases, with 13 bases lying between them. CDR3 size: 13 residues.

This clonotype was found many times. The genes are TRBV9 and TRBJ2-7; D possibly corresponds to TRBD1 (6 bases). Between the trimmed V and J ends, which lost 0 bases and 6 bases, there was a span of 13 bases. CDR1 is SGDLS and CDR2 is YYNGEE in the germline V gene. The CDR3 runs to 14 residues. CDR3 DNA sequence: TGTGCCAGCAGCGTAGACCGCAGGGGAAGCGAGCAGTACTTC. Amino acids: CASSVDRRGSEQYF.

This clonotype was seen a few times. The chain joins TRBV6-5 to TRBJ1-1; D might be TRBD1 (6 bases). Germline V lookup: CDR1 MNHEY, CDR2 SVGAGI. The CDR3 consists of 14 residues. V was cut by 5 bases and J by 6 bases, with 16 bases left in between. The CDR3 coding sequence is TGTGCCAGCAGTCCCGTTACAGGGCACGCTGAAGCTTTCTTT. Encoded protein: CASSPVTGHAEAFF.

The gene calls are TRBV7-3 and TRBJ2-1, with 10 bases identical to TRBD2. V shed 5 bases and J 0 bases; nucleotides not matched to a gene: 7. Germline V gene sequence: CDR1 SGHTA, CDR2 FQGTGA. CDR3 size: 17 residues. The CDR3 region has the DNA TGTGCCAGCAGCACCCATAGCGGGGGGAGCTCCTACAATGAGCAGTTCTTC. Translation: CASSTHSGGSSYNEQFF.

This chain uses TRBV12-3 or TRBV12-4 with TRBJ2-5; the D gene could be TRBD1 or TRBD2 (5 bases each). V was cut by 6 bases and J by 5 bases, with 19 bases left in between. The CDR3 has 15 residues. Here the CDR3 DNA reads TGTGCCAGCAGCGGGAACAGGAATCTGGGGGAGACCCAGTACTTC. Translated: CASSGNRNLGETQYF.

The chain uses TRBV15 and TRBJ2-5; D assignment may be TRBD1 or TRBD2 (6 bases each). The CDR3 is 13 amino acids. Germline values: CDR1 LNHNV, CDR2 YYDKDF (reference sequence). Trimming cost V 6 bases and J 4 bases, with 12 bases left between them. The CDR3 here is CATSLGGGETQYF. For the CDR3, the DNA is TGTGCCACCAGTCTAGGAGGGGGAGAGACCCAGTACTTC.

This clonotype was counted a single time. The chain links TRBV15 to TRBJ2-1; 7 positions agree with TRBD2. After removal of 4 bases from V and 8 bases from J, the junction contained 11 bases not matched to a gene. Germline CDR1 LNHNV, CDR2 YYDKDF (reference sequence). CDR3 length: 15 amino acids. The CDR3 DNA is TGTGCCACCAGCAACCCCCGGGGGGTCCCCCATGAGCAGTTCTTC. Translated: CATSNPRGVPHEQFF.

The chain joins TRBV4-1 to TRBJ2-5, with D maybe TRBD1 (5 bases). Germline values: CDR1 MGHRA, CDR2 YSYEKL. There are 15 residues in the CDR3. V was cut by 7 bases and J by 1 base, with 16 bases left in between. CDR3 nucleotides: TGCGCCAGCACCCTGGGGCCGGCAGCCCAAGAGACCCAGTACTTC. Protein sequence: CASTLGPAAQETQYF.

This chain uses TRBV7-7 with TRBJ2-5; TRBD1 agrees at 7 bases. Per the germline V gene, CDR1 is SSHAT and CDR2 is FNYEAQ (reference sequence). The CDR3 has 17 amino acids. The J segment lost 5 bases and the V segment lost 2 bases, leaving 14 bases of the junction unmatched. The CDR3 DNA sequence: TGTGCCAGCAGCTTAAAAGGCGAAAGGGGGCGCGAGGAGACCCAGTACTTC. This encodes CASSLKGERGREETQYF.

V gene TRBV7-8 combines with J gene TRBJ2-7; D not certain. The CDR3 consists of 14 residues. V lost 1 base and J 1 base, leaving 8 bases between the germline ends. The germline CDR1 and CDR2 sequences are SGHVS and FQNEAQ. The CDR3: CASSLVGHSYEQYF. The CDR3 DNA reads TGTGCCAGCAGCTTAGTAGGTCATTCCTACGAGCAGTACTTC.

The J gene is TRBJ2-1, the V gene TRBV18; 8 bases match TRBD1. Per the germline V gene, CDR1 is KGHSH and CDR2 is LQKENI. This CDR3 contains 16 residues. With 4 bases clipped from V and 4 bases from J, the junction kept 9 bases outside the gene matches. CDR3 amino acids: CASSLSDRVIYNEQFF. CDR3 DNA sequence: TGTGCCAGCTCACTTTCGGACAGGGTTATTTACAATGAGCAGTTCTTC.

The chain combines TRBV27 with TRBJ2-7, with TRBD2 as a possible D gene (5 bases). Trimming cost V 7 bases and J 6 bases, with 13 bases left between them. The germline gives CDR1 MNHEY, CDR2 SMNVEV (reference sequence). The CDR3 spans 12 residues. DNA of the CDR3: TGTGCCAGCATTTCGGGGAACTCCGAGCAGTACTTC. It codes for CASISGNSEQYF.

This clonotype was detected a few times. The rearrangement uses TRBV6-5 and TRBJ2-7; no clear D gene. Deletions cut 1 base from V and 3 bases from J, with 10 bases between. The CDR3 has 14 residues. CDR1 is MNHEY and CDR2 is SVGAGI in the germline V gene. CDR3 region: CASSYWRLSYEQYF. In DNA form, the CDR3 reads TGTGCCAGCAGTTACTGGCGACTGAGCTACGAGCAGTACTTC.

V usage is TRBV24-1 and J usage is TRBJ2-7; possible D gene TRBD2, 6 bases. Germline values: CDR1 KGHDR, CDR2 SFDVKD. Trimming shortened V by 5 bases and J by 3 bases, and 7 bases separated the two germline ends. This CDR3 is 12 amino acids long. The CDR3 here is CATSAGGYEQYF. As DNA, the CDR3 is TGTGCCACCAGTGCCGGGGGCTACGAGCAGTACTTC.